The clone carrying this T cell receptor (beta chain) was picked up a small number of times. The antigen remains undetermined. The sample originates from a study of blood T cells in healthy people across ages. Study-wide points: One million T cells yielded diversity estimates that were considered underestimates. Unsorted PBMCs ruled out conclusive naive versus antigen-experienced comparison.

A J-beta primer mix and a sample-barcoded 5' primer were used in a second PCR of about 6 to 12 cycles. TCRdb re-called the 5' RACE reads with MiXCR, one entry per CDR3 protein. The profile shows 800,000 or so distinct CDR3 sequences, 20% to 25% of them singletons. The V end was cut by 6 bases, the J end by 3 bases, with 11 bases between. The CDR3 is 12 residues long. Germline CDR1 SQVTM, CDR2 ANQGSEA. In addition, the sample was reused for a study of T cells of mothers and their children.

The clonotype was recovered from a boy aged 5 to 17 in good health. The sequencing input was blood. The rearrangement uses TRBV29-1 and TRBJ2-5, with D possibly TRBD1 on 8 matching bases. For the CDR3, the DNA is TGCAGCGTCACAGGGGGGGAAGAGACCCAGTACTTC. Amino acids: CSVTGGEETQYF.